This T cell receptor (beta chain) was captured in a study of T cell responses to AZD1222 COVID-19 vaccine. The wider study: Investigators merged groups given second doses at roughly 4 or roughly 12 weeks. General study points: Receipt of two AZD1222 doses was followed by a rise in Spike-specific TCR breadth and depth. Without day 14 samples, only post-peak T cell repertoires were studied. Targeting of unmutated variant regions was reportedly seen in nearly half of spike-specific TCRs.

Germline CDR1 LGHDT, CDR2 YNNKEL (reference sequence). V was shortened by 4 bases and J by 6 bases, with 30 bases between the two germline ends. CDR3 size: 19 residues. Points on this clone: The antigen is not known.

Assay: immunoSEQ multiplex PCR; the TCRdb copy retains only in-frame clones and omits some. This sample yields approximately 150,000 clones, of which around 90% are seen a single time; around 5% belongs to the top ten. This clonotype was sampled from an adult in good health. V gene TRBV3-1 (or the pseudogene TRBV3-2) combines with J gene TRBJ1-1, with D unclear. The material was peripheral blood, obtained on day 0 of AZD1222 vaccination. The CDR3 here is CASSPHRSPSSRFDSEAFF. CDR3 sequence (DNA): TGTGCCAGCAGCCCTCATAGGTCCCCGTCATCCCGTTTTGATTCTGAAGCTTTCTTT.